This T cell receptor (beta chain) was documented in a study of T cells in Graves' hyperthyroidism and ophthalmopathy. Researchers took RNA transcripts and amplified the TCR beta CDR3 regions from them. HTBI primers were used for first-round RT-PCR of the TCR CDR3. Each CDR3 protein gets one entry after TCRdb re-called the multiplex PCR reads with MiXCR. Of approximately 330,000 distinct CDR3 sequences in the sample, around 20% are singletons; the top ten hold 50%. This clonotype came up once. Sequencing input: blood. The TCR comes from a woman aged 50 to 60 with Graves' hyperthyroidism.

The CDR3, as DNA: TGTGCCAGCACAAGACCCAATCAGCCCCAGCATTTT. This sequence encodes CASTRPNQPQHF. V usage is TRBV6-1 and J usage is TRBJ1-5; D is unresolved. From germline, CDR1 is MNHNS and CDR2 SASEGT. This CDR3 spans 12 amino acids. Deletions cut 7 bases from V and 3 bases from J, with 7 bases between.